This note documents a single T cell receptor beta chain sequence. This sample is part of a study of shared clonotypes between healthy human individuals. About the research overall: Donors had three CD4 naive, three CD4 memory, two CD8 naive and one CD8 memory plate apiece.

The method was immunoSEQ multiplex PCR; TCRdb's version includes in-frame clones alone and lacks a portion of them. The sample has about 2.3 million clones; approximately 93% are singletons. V was shortened by 1 base and J by 5 bases, with 15 bases between the two germline ends. Germline-derived CDR1 and CDR2 are SGHNT and YYREEE (reference sequence). The CDR3 sequence is 15 residues long. Donors were healthy HIV-negative adults without recent acute infections or vaccinations. This sequence was found in a man aged 18 to 30 in good health. Some clones in this sample may be carry-over from other donors' samples. The sample taken for sequencing was naive CD4+ T cells from PBMCs. Subset specified: CD45RA+ positively selected. The rearrangement links TRBV5-4 to TRBJ2-5, with D tentatively TRBD1 or TRBD2 (5 bases each). The CDR3 region is CASSLRGPSSETQYF. CDR3 in DNA: TGTGCCAGCAGCTTGAGGGGACCGTCCTCTGAGACCCAGTACTTC.